The present T cell receptor beta chain was sequenced within a study of identical twins. Study-level results: Out-of-frame alpha sequences shared by twins showed excess low generation probability.

It was template switching that added a universal primer site, and there were unique molecular identifiers on the cDNA. From the 5' RACE reads, TCRdb called clonotypes with MiXCR, one entry per CDR3 protein. The sample records 200,000 to 250,000 distinct CDR3 sequences, under 10% being singletons. This clonotype was counted only a few times. The target antigen is unknown. J was trimmed by 10 bases and V by 6 bases; bases with no gene match: 8. CDR3 length: 13 residues. The germline gives CDR1 MDHEN, CDR2 SYDVKM. Separately, the same data were catalogued under a study of yellow fever vaccine responses in identical twins. That source reports: Twins reportedly mounted vaccine T cell responses that seemed partly convergent, partly personalized.

The sample was memory (CD45RO+) T cells sorted from blood. J is TRBJ2-1 and V is TRBV28; 8 bases map to TRBD1. This sequence originates from a young woman in good health. CDR3 coding DNA: TGTGCCAGCAGAGCAGACAGGGGTATCGAGCAGTTCTTC. Translating gives CASRADRGIEQFF.